This TCR beta chain was identified during a study of T cell repertoires in cytomegalovirus infection (dated by TCRdb to about 2019). A note on the overall study: Because public TCR beta signatures pointed to carriage of CMV infection together with the matching HLA type, the HLA type of each donor mattered for the analysis. On the study overall, not on this receptor specifically: In both this cohort and an independent cohort of 352 donors, the cumulative frequency of public TCR beta family members distinguished carriers of CMV infection plus the relevant HLA type. The ex vivo response was dominated by HLA-C-restricted CMV-specific TCR beta clonotypes, and the single most frequent clonotype in two of eight donors was supplied by these HLA-C-restricted clonotypes.

For sequencing, an Illumina HiSeq 1500 was employed. TCRdb reworked the public reads: Q25 trimming with fastp, MiXCR clone assembly, productive beta chains retained. Rows with one shared CDR3 protein collapse into an entry with the most common genes and DNA. Across this sample there are approximately 290,000 distinct CDR3 sequences, with roughly 24% seen only once. The leading ten clones occupy roughly 13% of the sample. Via the germline V gene (reference sequence), CDR1 is DFQATT and CDR2 SNEGSKA. V lost 0 bases and J lost 5 bases, and the count of bases not matched to a germline gene is 6. The CDR3 starts with the cysteine, ends with the phenylalanine, and has 15 residues. Just the 45-base CDR3 DNA is kept, in frame starting at base 1. This clonotype was seen ten or more times. It has no known antigen specificity. One base away there is no much larger clone; base qualities are not given.

The TCR sequence derives from a human donor in good health (CMV status not recorded). Some clones in this sample may be carry-over from other donors' samples. Sequencing was done on a sample of PBMCs. The chain was built from TRBV20-1 and TRBJ2-1, and TRBD1 aligns with 8 junction nucleotides. The CDR3 reads CSARDWTGYNNEQFF. The nucleotides read TGCAGTGCTAGAGATTGGACAGGGTATAACAATGAGCAGTTCTTC.